These 20 T cell receptor beta chains originate from one sample sequenced in a study of blood T cell repertoires in COVID-19. Some clones are missing from TCRdb's copy, which holds only in-frame ones; the method was immunoSEQ multiplex PCR. The repertoire holds about 270,000 clones, with around 89% as singletons. The sample consisted of PBMCs or T cells enriched from blood (not recorded which). These receptors all stem from a woman aged 50 to 65 who had recovered from COVID-19.

This clone was observed a single time. The chain employs TRBV5-5 and TRBJ1-3, with 9 bases aligning to TRBD1. This CDR3 contains 15 residues. Germline CDR1 reads SGHKS; CDR2 reads YYEKEE (reference sequence). Trimming took 5 bases from V and 3 from J; bases not matched to a gene: 6. The CDR3 DNA reads TGTGCCAGCAGTCTCGGACAGGGGAATGGAAACACCATATATTTT. It translates to CASSLGQGNGNTIYF.

The rearrangement links TRBV12-3 or TRBV12-4 to TRBJ2-5; D ambiguous. The ends were cut back, 6 bases at V and 1 base at J, with 9 bases in the middle. This CDR3 contains 13 residues. CDR3 loop: CASSPISQETQYF. CDR3 DNA: TGTGCCAGCAGCCCCATCAGCCAAGAGACCCAGTACTTC.

The chain combines TRBV28 with TRBJ1-5; D remains ambiguous. Between the trimmed V and J ends, which lost 1 base and 4 bases, there was a span of 14 bases. CDR3 length: 16 amino acids. CDR1 is MDHEN and CDR2 is SYDVKM in the germline V gene. The DNA of the CDR3 is TGTGCCAGCAGTTTATACCTCGGTAGTTTGAATCAGCCCCAGCATTTT. Translated: CASSLYLGSLNQPQHF.

The chain is built from TRBV10-3 and TRBJ2-1; 8 bases line up with TRBD2. This CDR3 region has 17 residues. Germline V lookup: CDR1 ENHRY, CDR2 SYGVKD. V shed 2 bases, J shed 2 bases, and the junction held 8 bases outside the gene matches. In DNA, the CDR3 is TGTGCCATCAGTGAGACCCAAGCGGGAGCCACCTACAATGAGCAGTTCTTC. Translated: CAISETQAGATYNEQFF.

The chain is built from TRBV7-2 and TRBJ1-5; D is perhaps TRBD1 (6 bases). This CDR3 has 14 residues. Germline values: CDR1 SGHTA, CDR2 FQGNSA. With 4 bases removed from V and 7 bases from J, the gap between germline ends came to 14 bases. CDR3: CASSSGQFGQPQHF. In nucleotides, the CDR3 is TGTGCCAGCAGCTCAGGACAGTTTGGACAGCCCCAGCATTTT.

The chain couples TRBV7-2 to TRBJ2-5; TRBD2 agrees at 10 bases. This CDR3 is built from 16 residues. Trimming at V came to 7 bases and at J to 9 bases, leaving 17 bases not matched to a gene. Germline assignment: CDR1 SGHTA and CDR2 FQGNSA. The CDR3 bases are TGTGCCAGCACCTTGAGACTAGCGGGTAACGTGGCGGCCCAGTACTTC. This translates into CASTLRLAGNVAAQYF.

CDR3 region: CASSPPSGKETYEQYF. CDR3 DNA: TGTGCCAGCTCACCCCCTAGCGGGAAGGAAACCTACGAGCAGTACTTC. This chain links TRBV18 with TRBJ2-7; 9 bases match TRBD2. Germline V lookup: CDR1 KGHSH, CDR2 LQKENI. The CDR3 is made up of 16 amino acids. With V trimmed by 3 bases and J by 2 bases, 8 bases remained unmatched.

The chain recombines TRBV7-2 with TRBJ2-3; D is perhaps TRBD2 (6 bases). The V gene lost 4 bases and the J gene lost 3 bases, with 11 bases spanning the gap. Germline CDR1 is SGHTA and CDR2 is FQGNSA. The CDR3 totals 14 residues. In DNA, the CDR3 is TGTGCCAGCAGCTGGGGGGTAGAAACAGATACGCAGTATTTT. Its protein is CASSWGVETDTQYF.

For the CDR3, the DNA is TGTGCCAGCAGCCTAGGGAGCGACTATGGCTACACCTTC. Translated, it gives CASSLGSDYGYTF. The rearrangement uses TRBV7-2 and TRBJ1-2, with D unclear. Trimming took off 5 bases at V and 3 bases at J, with 10 bases between the two ends. The CDR3 sequence is 13 residues long. Germline V lookup: CDR1 SGHTA, CDR2 FQGNSA.

The rearrangement joins TRBV18 to TRBJ2-5, with 7 bases fitting TRBD2. This CDR3 spans 16 amino acids. V gave up 3 bases and J gave up 5 bases; unmatched junction bases: 12. CDR1 and CDR2 from the germline V gene are KGHSH and LQKENI. The CDR3 DNA reads TGTGCCAGCTCACCCCCGCTTGTGGGGGGGGTGGAGACCCAGTACTTC. It codes for CASSPPLVGGVETQYF. Combining the CDR3 with reference TRBV18 and TRBJ2-5 gives the whole variable domain NAGVMQNPRHLVRRRGQEARLRCSPMKGHSHVYWYRQLPEEGLKFMVYLQKENIIDESGMPKERFSAEFPKEGPSILRIQQVVRGDSAAYFCASSPPLVGGVETQYFGPGTRLLVL.

This chain uses TRBV19 with TRBJ1-5; D perhaps matches TRBD1 (6 bases). The length of the CDR3 is 14 residues. V lost 3 bases to trimming and J lost 16 bases, with 22 bases between them. CDR1 and CDR2 (germline): LNHDA, SQIVND (reference sequence). This CDR3 is CASSMSTVNTGPHF. For the CDR3, the DNA is TGTGCCAGTAGTATGTCTACGGTAAATACAGGGCCTCATTTT.

The CDR3 DNA reads TGTGCCAGCAGTTACGCCGGAGTCTACGAGCAGTACTTC. Translating it yields CASSYAGVYEQYF. The J gene is TRBJ2-7, the V gene TRBV6-2 or TRBV6-3; D is unresolved. CDR1 MNHEY and CDR2 SVGEGT come from the germline V gene. The CDR3 covers 13 residues. V was pared by 2 bases and J by 3 bases, with 8 bases between.

This chain connects TRBV3-1 (or the pseudogene TRBV3-2) to TRBJ2-1, with TRBD2 as a possible D gene (5 bases). The CDR3 loop spans 12 amino acids. With 4 bases removed from V and 10 bases from J, the gap between germline ends came to 11 bases. Germline assignment: CDR1 LGHDT and CDR2 YNNKEL (reference sequence). Written as DNA, the CDR3 is TGTGCCAGCAGCCCTCTGGGCGGGGAGCAGTTCTTC. Residues: CASSPLGGEQFF.

The chain links TRBV27 to TRBJ2-7; TRBD1 aligns across 9 bases. The CDR3 covers 14 residues. Germline CDR1 reads MNHEY; CDR2 reads SMNVEV (reference sequence). Germline trimming cut 2 bases from V and 3 bases from J; bases unmatched to any gene: 2. CDR3 DNA: TGTGCCAGCAGTTTAACAGGGGGCGTCTACGAGCAGTACTTC. Protein: CASSLTGGVYEQYF.

This chain links TRBV7-2 with TRBJ2-1; the D gene is possibly TRBD2 (6 bases). V was cut by 5 bases and J by 7 bases, with 18 bases left in between. The germline gives CDR1 SGHTA, CDR2 FQGNSA. The CDR3 totals 15 residues. The CDR3 is CASSPGAKAGNEQFF. CDR3 nucleotides: TGTGCCAGCAGCCCCGGGGCCAAGGCGGGGAATGAGCAGTTCTTC.

V is TRBV9 and J is TRBJ2-1; TRBD2 aligns across 8 bases. Germline V gene sequence: CDR1 SGDLS, CDR2 YYNGEE. This CDR3 has 14 amino acids. With V trimmed by 3 bases and J by 8 bases, 7 bases remained unmatched. This CDR3 reads CASSGKREIYEQFF. For the CDR3, the DNA is TGTGCCAGCAGCGGCAAGCGGGAGATTTATGAGCAGTTCTTC.

The chain combines TRBV11-1 with TRBJ2-1, with TRBD1 matching over 12 bases. After removal of 5 bases from V and 6 bases from J, the junction contained 5 bases not matched to a gene. Germline CDR1 reads SGHAT; CDR2 reads FQDESV (reference sequence). The CDR3 runs 15 residues. The CDR3 DNA sequence: TGTGCCAGCAGCCCCCGGGACAGGGGGCGCAATGAGCAGTTCTTC. This codes for CASSPRDRGRNEQFF.

The chain employs TRBV5-1 and TRBJ2-3; TRBD2 matches 7 bases. CDR1 and CDR2 from the germline V gene are SGHRS and YFSETQ. V lost 0 bases to trimming and J lost 2 bases; unmatched junction nucleotides: 9. This CDR3 region has 17 residues. CDR3 protein: CASSLGLGTTSTDTQYF. The CDR3 DNA follows: TGCGCCAGCAGCTTGGGGTTAGGGACTACGTCCACAGATACGCAGTATTTT.

The chain combines TRBV7-9 with TRBJ2-7; D might be TRBD2 (6 bases). The CDR3 runs to 15 residues. V was clipped by 1 base and J by 0 bases, with 10 bases between them. Germline values: CDR1 SEHNR, CDR2 FQNEAQ (reference sequence). CDR3 sequence reads: CASSLGGRSSYEQYF. CDR3 bases: TGTGCCAGCAGCTTAGGAGGGAGGAGCTCCTACGAGCAGTACTTC.

CDR3 region: CAALTGFSTEAFF. The CDR3, as DNA: TGTGCTGCGCTCACAGGGTTCTCGACTGAAGCTTTCTTT. The chain couples TRBV28 to TRBJ1-1; the D gene is possibly TRBD1 (6 bases). Germline CDR1 is MDHEN and CDR2 is SYDVKM. This CDR3 spans 13 amino acids.